The sequence of this T cell receptor (beta chain) was determined in a study of T cells in Graves' hyperthyroidism and ophthalmopathy. Study-wide findings and caveats: Most thyroid clonotypes expanded above 0.001 were also detected in blood.

Amplification of TCR beta CDR3 regions was performed using RNA transcripts as template. TCR CDR3 regions were first amplified by RT-PCR with HTBI primers. TCRdb redid the calling of the multiplex PCR reads with MiXCR, one entry per CDR3 protein. Among 450,000 to 500,000 distinct CDR3 sequences listed, around a fifth were seen once. As regards this clonotype: Its antigen is undetermined.

Duration under 3 months, a NOSPECS grade of at least 4, and a Clinical Activity Score of at least 3 characterized the ophthalmopathy patients. Exclusion of a patient resulted from uncontrolled infection, other autoimmune disease, pregnancy or lactation. The authors obtained PBMCs from 9 to 10 ml of fresh peripheral blood. The V gene end was trimmed by 8 bases and the J gene end by 4 bases; junction bases not matched to a gene: 7. The CDR3 length is 13 residues. Per the germline V gene, CDR1 is MNHNS and CDR2 is SASEGT. Sequences were obtained from blood. This chain uses TRBV6-1 with TRBJ1-1, with TRBD1 matching over 7 bases. The sequence came from a woman aged 70-85 years with Graves' ophthalmopathy. CDR3 residues: CASRFRGVTEAFF. The CDR3 region has the DNA TGTGCCAGCCGCTTCAGGGGGGTCACTGAAGCTTTCTTT.